The rows below give T cell receptor beta chains drawn from one sample of a study of blood T cells in healthy people across ages. TCRdb redid the calling of the 5' RACE reads with MiXCR, one entry per CDR3 protein. The sample consists of 1.5 million to 1.9 million distinct CDR3 sequences, approximately 43% of them appearing once. Sequencing input: blood. The receptors shown here come from a woman aged 18-29 years in good health. The CDR3 runs from the conserved cysteine through the conserved F or W. A D gene is named only where the DNA matches it firmly. The listing skips clone size in some rows; elsewhere it reads once, few, many or a size class.

size	V	J	length	D	DNA	CDR3
-	TRBV6-1	TRBJ1-5	16	-	TGTGCCAGCGCCGGGACGGCAACCATTAGCAATCAGCCCCAGCATTTT	CASAGTATISNQPQHF
-	TRBV11-2	TRBJ2-3	15	TRBD2	TGTGCCAGCAGCTCAAGCGGGAGGAGTTTGGATACGCAGTATTTT	CASSSSGRSLDTQYF
-	TRBV7-9	TRBJ2-3	14	-	TGTGCCAGCAGCTTAACCGTCAGATGGGATACGCAGTATTTT	CASSLTVRWDTQYF
few	TRBV20-1	TRBJ1-1	13	TRBD1	TGCAGCAACCTTAGACAGGGAGAGTTCATAGCTTTCTTT	CSNLRQGEFIAFF
-	TRBV20-1	TRBJ2-7	14	-	TGCAGTGCTAGAGAATCGGGGACGGGCTACGAGCAGTACTTC	CSARESGTGYEQYF
-	TRBV18	TRBJ2-1	18	-	TGTGCCAGCTCACCACCGACAGGGTGGCGACTAGGGTACAATGAGCAGTTCTTC	CASSPPTGWRLGYNEQFF
few	TRBV4-1	TRBJ1-2	16	-	TGCGCCAGCAGCCAAGAAATTGCAGGGCCGACCTATGGCTACACCTTC	CASSQEIAGPTYGYTF
many	TRBV5-1	TRBJ1-2	14	TRBD1	TGCGCCAGCAGCTCCGGACAGGACTCCTATGGCTACACCTTC	CASSSGQDSYGYTF
-	TRBV20-1	TRBJ2-7	14	TRBD1	TGCAGTGCTAGAGAAAGGGGGCCCACCTACGAGCAGTACTTC	CSARERGPTYEQYF
-	TRBV20-1	TRBJ1-5	18	TRBD1	TGCAGTGCTGGTACAGCGGCAGGGGGAATGAGGAGCAATCAGCCCCAGCATTTT	CSAGTAAGGMRSNQPQHF
-	TRBV20-1	TRBJ2-7	16	TRBD2	TGCAGTGCTAGAGATTTAAGGACTAGCGGGGCCTACGAGCAGTACTTC	CSARDLRTSGAYEQYF
few	TRBV7-2	TRBJ1-2	13	-	TGTGCCAGCAGCTTAGCGGAGACTGGTGGCTACACCTTC	CASSLAETGGYTF
few	TRBV29-1	TRBJ2-7	13	TRBD1	TGCAGCGTTGAATACGGACAGGGCTACGAGCAGTACTTC	CSVEYGQGYEQYF